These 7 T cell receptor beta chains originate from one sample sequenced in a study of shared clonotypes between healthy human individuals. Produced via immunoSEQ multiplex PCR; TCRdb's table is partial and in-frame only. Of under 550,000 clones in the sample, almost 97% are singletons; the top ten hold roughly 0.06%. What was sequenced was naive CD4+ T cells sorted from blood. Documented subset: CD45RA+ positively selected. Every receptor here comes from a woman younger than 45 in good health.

This chain's CDR3 is CASLPSSWGNTEAFF. In nucleotides, the CDR3 is TGTGCCAGCCTCCCATCCTCCTGGGGGAACACTGAAGCTTTCTTT. The rearrangement joins TRBV28 to TRBJ1-1; no firm D call. Trimming removed 8 bases at V and 1 base at J, with 17 bases between. The CDR3 loop spans 15 amino acids. The V gene's germline CDR1 is MDHEN and CDR2 SYDVKM.

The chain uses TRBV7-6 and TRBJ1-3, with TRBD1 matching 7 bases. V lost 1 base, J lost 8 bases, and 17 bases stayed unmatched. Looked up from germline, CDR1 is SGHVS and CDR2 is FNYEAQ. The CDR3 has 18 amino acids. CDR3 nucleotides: TGTGCCAGCAGCTTAGTGGCCGTATGGGGACAGATTGCAGACACCATATATTTT. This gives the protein CASSLVAVWGQIADTIYF. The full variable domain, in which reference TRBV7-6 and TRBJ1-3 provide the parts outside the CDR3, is GAGVSQSPRYKVTKRGQDVALRCDPISGHVSLYWYRQALGQGPEFLTYFNYEAQQDKSGLPNDRFSAERPEGSISTLTIQRTEQRDSAMYRCASSLVAVWGQIADTIYFGEGSWLTVV.

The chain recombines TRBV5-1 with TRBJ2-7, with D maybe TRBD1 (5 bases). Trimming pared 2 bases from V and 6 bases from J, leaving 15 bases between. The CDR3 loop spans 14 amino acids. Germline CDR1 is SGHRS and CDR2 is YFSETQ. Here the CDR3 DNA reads TGCGCCAGCAGCTTCGGGCAGGGCAAAGCCGAGCAGTACTTC. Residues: CASSFGQGKAEQYF.

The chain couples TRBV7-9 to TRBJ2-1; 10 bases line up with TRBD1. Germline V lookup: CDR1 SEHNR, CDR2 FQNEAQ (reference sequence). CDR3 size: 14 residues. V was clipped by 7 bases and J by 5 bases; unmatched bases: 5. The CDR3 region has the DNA TGTGCCAGCACGGGACAGGGGAGACACAATGAGCAGTTCTTC. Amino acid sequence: CASTGQGRHNEQFF.

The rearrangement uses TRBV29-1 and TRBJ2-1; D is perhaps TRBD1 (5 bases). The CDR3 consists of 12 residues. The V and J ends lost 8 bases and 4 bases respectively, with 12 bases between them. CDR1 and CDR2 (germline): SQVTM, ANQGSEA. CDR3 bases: TGCAGCCTTCTCAGGGCTTACAATGAGCAGTTCTTC. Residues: CSLLRAYNEQFF.

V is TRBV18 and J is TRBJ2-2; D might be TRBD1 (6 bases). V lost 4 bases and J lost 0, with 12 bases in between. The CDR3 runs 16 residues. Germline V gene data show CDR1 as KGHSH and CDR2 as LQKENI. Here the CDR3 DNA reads TGTGCCAGCTCACGAAATACAGGGTCGAACACCGGGGAGCTGTTTTTT. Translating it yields CASSRNTGSNTGELFF.

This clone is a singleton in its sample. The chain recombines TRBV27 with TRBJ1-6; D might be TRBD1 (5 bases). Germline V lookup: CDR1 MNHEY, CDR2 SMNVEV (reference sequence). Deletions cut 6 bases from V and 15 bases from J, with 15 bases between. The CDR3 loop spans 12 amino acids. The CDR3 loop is CASSSTVLNLHF. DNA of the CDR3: TGTGCCAGCAGCTCGACAGTCTTGAACCTCCACTTT.